This T cell receptor beta chain was sequenced for a study of Graves' ophthalmopathy and Graves' hyperthyroidism. Germline-derived CDR1 and CDR2 are DFQATT and SNEGSKA (reference sequence). The CDR3 extends over 14 amino acids. Germline trimming cut 6 bases from V and 4 bases from J; bases unmatched to any gene: 8. This clonotype came up many times. Eligible hyperthyroidism cases comprised new diagnoses of under 2 months' duration in individuals aged 18 to 65. TCR beta CDR3 amplification used RNA transcripts. RT-PCR with HTBI primers came first, then second-round multiplex PCR. One entry per CDR3 protein, called by TCRdb with MiXCR from the multiplex PCR reads. The data show roughly 600,000 distinct CDR3 sequences, 39% seen once.

Source material: peripheral blood or thyroid tissue (not recorded which). V usage is TRBV20-1 and J usage is TRBJ1-2; TRBD1 aligns across 10 bases. This TCR came from an adult man with Graves' hyperthyroidism. The CDR3 loop reads CSALDRGQSYGYTF. The CDR3 nucleotides read TGCAGTGCCCTAGACAGGGGGCAGAGCTATGGCTACACCTTC.